What follows describes a single T cell receptor beta chain. The record originates from a study of blood T cell repertoires in COVID-19. This CDR3 comprises 15 residues. Germline-derived CDR1 and CDR2 are MNHNS and SASEGT. Between the trimmed V and J ends, which lost 2 bases and 7 bases, there was a span of 14 bases. Some clones are missing from TCRdb's copy, which holds only in-frame ones; the method was immunoSEQ multiplex PCR. The repertoire holds about 160,000 clones, with about 91% as singletons. This rearrangement joins TRBV6-1 to TRBJ1-4, with D unclear. Sample: peripheral blood. This TCR was recovered from a woman in her sixties or seventies who had recovered from COVID-19. CDR3 protein: CASSEIRPSGEKLFF. CDR3 nucleotide sequence: TGTGCCAGCAGTGAAATTCGTCCCTCAGGTGAAAAACTGTTTTTT.